This TCR beta chain emerged from a study of blood T cell repertoires in COVID-19. There are 17 residues in the CDR3. Germline V gene data show CDR1 as WSHSY and CDR2 as SAAADI. After removal of 8 bases from V and 4 bases from J, the junction contained 10 bases not matched to a gene. Original methodology: Amplification of reference gene primers provided the estimated nucleated cell counts. Sequencing was performed with immunoSEQ multiplex PCR; in TCRdb, only in-frame clones are kept and a portion is missing. The V and J calls and clone size come from that table; D and trimming were worked out from the DNA. Of 300,000 to 450,000 clones in the sample, 85% were seen once.

The J gene is TRBJ2-1, the V gene TRBV10-2; 14 nucleotides align to TRBD2. This clonotype originated in a woman under 30 with acute or convalescent COVID-19. The sample consisted of peripheral blood. DNA for the CDR3: TGCGCCAGCGTTAGACTAGCGGGAGGGCCAATTTACAATGAGCAGTTCTTC. Amino acid sequence: CASVRLAGGPIYNEQFF.